These T cell receptor beta chains were read from a single sample in a study of beta chain features in type 1 diabetes. Generated by immunoSEQ multiplex PCR, the TCRdb table keeps only in-frame clones and is missing some. In the table there are some 270,000 clones, around 9.9% of which are singletons. Sequencing was done on a sample of naive CD4+ T cells from blood. These receptor sequences come from a man aged 30-40 years with type 1 diabetes. CDR3s include the opening cysteine and the closing phenylalanine or tryptophan. The D gene is left open where the match is weak. Part of the rows lack a size; the others show once, few, many or a class for expanded clones.

d_call,v_call,j_call,clone_size,cdr3_aa,cdr3_nt
TRBD2,TRBV5-4,TRBJ2-7,few,CASSTSSGGTYEQYF,TGTGCCAGCAGCACGTCTAGCGGCGGGACCTACGAGCAGTACTTC
-,TRBV7-2,TRBJ2-7,few,CASSETRWEQYF,TGTGCCAGCAGCGAGACTAGATGGGAGCAGTACTTC
-,TRBV15,TRBJ2-1,few,CATSRDSPSSYNEQFF,TGTGCCACCAGCAGAGATAGCCCGAGCTCCTACAATGAGCAGTTCTTC
TRBD1,TRBV28,TRBJ2-1,-,CASSLVGQGKDEQFF,TGTGCCAGCAGTTTGGTAGGACAGGGGAAGGATGAGCAGTTCTTC
TRBD1,TRBV7-4,TRBJ1-5,-,CASSTGQDSNQPQHF,TGTGCCAGCAGTACGGGACAGGATAGCAATCAGCCCCAGCATTTT
TRBD1,TRBV29-1,TRBJ1-2,-,CSVVDREAYGYTF,TGCAGCGTTGTTGACAGGGAGGCCTATGGCTACACCTTC
TRBD2,TRBV4-1,TRBJ2-2,few,CASSLVGLADNTGELFF,TGCGCCAGCAGCTTGGTTGGACTAGCGGACAACACCGGGGAGCTGTTTTTT
TRBD1,TRBV29-1,TRBJ1-2,few,CSVGDRVTNGYTF,TGCAGCGTTGGGGACAGGGTCACAAATGGCTACACCTTC
-,TRBV5-6,TRBJ2-3,few,CASSLVRRGTDTQYF,TGTGCCAGCAGCTTGGTGCGGCGGGGCACAGATACGCAGTATTTT
-,TRBV14,TRBJ2-7,few,CASSHRQATYEQYF,TGTGCCAGCAGCCATAGACAGGCTACCTACGAGCAGTACTTC
-,TRBV27,TRBJ1-1,-,CASTGGLENTEAFF,TGTGCCAGCACCGGAGGGTTGGAGAACACTGAAGCTTTCTTT
TRBD2,TRBV29-1,TRBJ2-3,few,CSVEGTLAGGTDTQYF,TGCAGCGTTGAAGGGACACTAGCGGGGGGCACAGATACGCAGTATTTT
-,TRBV6-5,TRBJ2-7,-,CATLRTYLDDEQYF,TGTGCCACCCTTCGGACATACCTCGACGACGAGCAGTACTTC
-,TRBV4-3,TRBJ1-1,few,CAPDTPNTEAFF,TGCGCCCCTGACACCCCGAACACTGAAGCTTTCTTT
-,TRBV7-2,TRBJ2-7,-,CASSSQGTEYEQYF,TGTGCCAGCAGCTCCCAGGGGACGGAGTACGAGCAGTACTTC
-,TRBV30,TRBJ2-2,-,CAWSGEGNTGELFF,TGTGCCTGGAGTGGAGAGGGGAACACCGGGGAGCTGTTTTTT
TRBD1,TRBV19,TRBJ1-6,-,CASSEDRGNSPLHF,TGTGCCAGTAGTGAAGACAGGGGTAATTCACCCCTCCACTTT
-,TRBV9,TRBJ1-1,-,CASSPSLNTEAFF,TGTGCCAGCAGCCCTAGCTTGAACACTGAAGCTTTCTTT
TRBD1,TRBV28,TRBJ2-1,few,CAERDRGSNEQFF,TGTGCCGAACGGGACAGGGGCTCCAATGAGCAGTTCTTC
-,TRBV27,TRBJ1-1,few,CASSLRLTGGTEAFF,TGTGCCAGCAGTTTAAGGCTGACGGGAGGGACTGAAGCTTTCTTT
-,TRBV18,TRBJ1-2,few,CASSPPGQLNYGYTF,TGTGCCAGCTCACCACCTGGACAGCTTAACTATGGCTACACCTTC
-,TRBV27,TRBJ1-2,-,CASSLSLVRAPLEAGYTF,TGTGCCAGCAGTTTATCGTTAGTAAGAGCCCCTCTTGAGGCCGGCTACACCTTC
TRBD1,TRBV29-1,TRBJ2-7,few,CSALTGGRDEQYF,TGCAGCGCCTTGACAGGGGGACGGGACGAGCAGTACTTC
-,TRBV4-1,TRBJ2-5,-,CASSQVIGETQYF,TGCGCCAGCAGCCAAGTAATCGGAGAGACCCAGTACTTC
-,TRBV5-6,TRBJ1-1,-,CASRRGSNTEAFF,TGTGCCAGCAGACGCGGGAGTAACACTGAAGCTTTCTTT
-,TRBV30,TRBJ1-3,few,CAWRFLSGNTIYF,TGTGCCTGGAGGTTCCTCTCTGGAAACACCATATATTTT
TRBD1,TRBV4-2,TRBJ1-1,few,CASSRKGQGARTEAFF,TGTGCCAGCAGCCGAAAGGGACAGGGGGCGCGCACTGAAGCTTTCTTT
TRBD1,TRBV29-1,TRBJ2-6,few,CSVRGGTGRTGANVLTF,TGCAGCGTTCGGGGAGGGACAGGGAGGACTGGGGCCAACGTCCTGACTTTC
-,TRBV5-4,TRBJ1-1,-,CASTWEGNPKTEAFF,TGTGCCAGCACCTGGGAGGGAAACCCAAAAACTGAAGCTTTCTTT
-,TRBV28,TRBJ2-7,-,CATIQNSYEQYF,TGTGCCACAATACAGAACTCCTACGAGCAGTACTTC
-,TRBV6-1,TRBJ2-7,few,CASSDEPGSGAEQYF,TGTGCCAGCAGTGACGAACCCGGGTCTGGGGCCGAGCAGTACTTC
TRBD1,TRBV6-5,TRBJ2-3,-,CASSSEKGATDTQYF,TGTGCCAGCAGTTCCGAGAAGGGGGCCACAGATACGCAGTATTTT
TRBD2,TRBV6-1,TRBJ2-5,few,CASSGGLAGDETQYF,TGTGCCAGCAGTGGGGGCCTAGCGGGGGATGAGACCCAGTACTTC
-,TRBV19,TRBJ2-2,-,CASSIGTLNTGELFF,TGTGCCAGTAGTATTGGGACATTGAACACCGGGGAGCTGTTTTTT
-,TRBV5-1,TRBJ2-5,few,CASSSVATKETQYF,TGCGCCAGCAGCTCGGTCGCGACAAAAGAGACCCAGTACTTC
TRBD1,TRBV12-5,TRBJ1-2,-,CASGSGQGFYGYTF,TGTGCTAGTGGTTCGGGACAGGGGTTCTATGGCTACACCTTC
TRBD1,TRBV10-3,TRBJ2-7,few,CAISDSGQGLPYF,TGTGCCATCAGTGATTCGGGACAGGGCCTTCCGTACTTC
-,TRBV9,TRBJ2-2,-,CASSVGLNTGELFF,TGTGCCAGCAGCGTAGGACTGAACACCGGGGAGCTGTTTTTT
TRBD1,TRBV7-2,TRBJ2-7,-,CASSALTGTGAQYF,TGTGCCAGCAGCGCCCTGACTGGGACAGGAGCGCAGTACTTC
TRBD1,TRBV6-6,TRBJ2-1,-,CASRQTGTHNEQFF,TGTGCCAGCAGACAGACAGGGACCCACAATGAGCAGTTCTTC
TRBD1,TRBV7-9,TRBJ2-7,few,CASSRDSPYEQYF,TGTGCCAGCAGCCGGGACAGTCCCTACGAGCAGTACTTC